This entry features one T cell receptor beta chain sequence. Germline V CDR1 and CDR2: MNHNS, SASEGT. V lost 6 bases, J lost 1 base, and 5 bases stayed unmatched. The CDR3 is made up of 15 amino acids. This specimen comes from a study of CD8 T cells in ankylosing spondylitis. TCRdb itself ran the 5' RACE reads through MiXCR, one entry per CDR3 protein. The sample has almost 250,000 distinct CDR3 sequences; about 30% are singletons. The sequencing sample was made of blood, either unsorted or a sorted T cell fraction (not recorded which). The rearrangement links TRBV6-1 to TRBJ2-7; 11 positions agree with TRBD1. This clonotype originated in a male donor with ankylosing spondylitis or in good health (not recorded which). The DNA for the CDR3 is TGTGCCAGCAGCTTCTGGGACAGGGGGTCCTACGAGCAGTACTTC. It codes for CASSFWDRGSYEQYF.